This T cell receptor (beta chain) stems from a study of a mutant IDH1 vaccine in newly diagnosed glioma. For the study at large: Mean patient age was around 40 years; 62.5% were male and around 38% female.

As concerns this clone: Its antigen is unknown.

Regarding time point: week 47, end of study. The vaccine gave 300 ug of a 20-mer mutant IDH1 peptide subcutaneously per dose. TCRdb keeps only in-frame clones here, not all; method: immunoSEQ multiplex PCR. The table records 75,000 to 95,000 clones, roughly 86% of them present only once. The sequencing here drew on PBMCs, taken from a glioma patient whose treatment included an IDH1 peptide vaccine. This clonotype was obtained from a woman aged 45-60 years with glioma.

CDR3 nucleotides: TGTGCCAGTGTCCTCGGGGTTGACCCTGGAAACACCATATATTTT. Its protein product is CASVLGVDPGNTIYF. The J gene is TRBJ1-3, the V gene TRBV19; D remains ambiguous. CDR1 LNHDA and CDR2 SQIVND come from the germline V gene (reference sequence). V lost 8 bases, J lost 2 bases, and 16 bases lay in between. The CDR3 consists of 15 residues.